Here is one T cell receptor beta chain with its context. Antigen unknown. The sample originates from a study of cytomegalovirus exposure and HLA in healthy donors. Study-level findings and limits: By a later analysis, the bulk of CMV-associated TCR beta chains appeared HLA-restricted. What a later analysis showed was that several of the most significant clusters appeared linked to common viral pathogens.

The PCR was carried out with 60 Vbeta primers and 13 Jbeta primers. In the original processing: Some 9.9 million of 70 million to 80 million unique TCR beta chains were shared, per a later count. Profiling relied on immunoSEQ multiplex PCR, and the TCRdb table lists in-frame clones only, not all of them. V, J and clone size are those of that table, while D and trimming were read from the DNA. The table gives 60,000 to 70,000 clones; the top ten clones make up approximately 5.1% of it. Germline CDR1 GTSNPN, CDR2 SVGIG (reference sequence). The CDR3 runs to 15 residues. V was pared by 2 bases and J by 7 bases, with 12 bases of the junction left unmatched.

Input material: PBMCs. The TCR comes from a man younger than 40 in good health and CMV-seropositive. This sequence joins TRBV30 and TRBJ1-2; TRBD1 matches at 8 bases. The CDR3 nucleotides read TGTGCCTGGAGTTCAACAAGCCAGGGGGCTGGTGGCTACACCTTC. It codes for CAWSSTSQGAGGYTF.